The T cell receptor beta chain under discussion was sequenced for a study of chronic HIV infection and antiretroviral therapy. A single record per CDR3 protein comes from TCRdb applying MiXCR to the 5' RACE reads. The table lists 40,000 to 60,000 distinct CDR3 sequences, 15% to 20% of them singletons, with 2.5% to 3% in the top ten. CDR3 length: 15 amino acids. V gave up 4 bases and J gave up 2 bases, with 12 bases separating them. CDR1 MDHEN and CDR2 SYDVKM come from the germline V gene. The sample consisted of peripheral blood. This chain joins TRBV28 and TRBJ2-1, with a tentative D call TRBD2 (5 bases). This sequence originates from an adult who had HIV and had not received antiretroviral therapy, or was an uninfected healthy control (not recorded which). In nucleotides, the CDR3 is TGTGCCAGCAGTTCTCGTGAAGCGGCCTACAATGAGCAGTTCTTC. It is translated as CASSSREAAYNEQFF. Looking up the rest from reference TRBV28 and TRBJ2-1 gives the full variable domain: DVKVTQSSRYLVKRTGEKVFLECVQDMDHENMFWYRQDPGLGLRLIYFSYDVKMKEKGDIPEGYSVSREKKERFSLILESASTNQTSMYLCASSSREAAYNEQFFGPGTRLTVL.